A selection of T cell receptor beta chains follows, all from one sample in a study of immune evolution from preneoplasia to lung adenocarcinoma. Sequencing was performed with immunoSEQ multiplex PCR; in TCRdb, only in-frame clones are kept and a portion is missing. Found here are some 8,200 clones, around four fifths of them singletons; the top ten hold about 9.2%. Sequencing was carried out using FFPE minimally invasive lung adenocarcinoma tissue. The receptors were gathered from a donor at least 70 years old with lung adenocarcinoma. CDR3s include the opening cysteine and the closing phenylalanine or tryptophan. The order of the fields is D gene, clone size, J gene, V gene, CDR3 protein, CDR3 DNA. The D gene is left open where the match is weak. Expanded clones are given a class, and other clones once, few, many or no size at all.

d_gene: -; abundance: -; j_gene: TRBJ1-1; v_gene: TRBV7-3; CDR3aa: CASSLTRDTEAFF; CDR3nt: TGTGCCAGCAGCTTAACCCGAGACACTGAAGCTTTCTTT
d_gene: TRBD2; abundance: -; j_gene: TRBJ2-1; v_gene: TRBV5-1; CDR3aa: CASSLTSGANNEQFF; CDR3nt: TGCGCCAGCAGCTTGACTAGCGGAGCCAACAATGAGCAGTTCTTC
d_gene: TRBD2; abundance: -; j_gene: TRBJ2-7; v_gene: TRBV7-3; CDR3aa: CAKGAGGVREQYF; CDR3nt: TGTGCCAAGGGAGCGGGAGGGGTCCGGGAGCAGTACTTC
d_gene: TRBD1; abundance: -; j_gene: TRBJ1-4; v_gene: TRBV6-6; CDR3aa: CASSRQGGEANEKLFF; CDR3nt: TGTGCCAGCAGTCGACAGGGGGGAGAAGCTAATGAAAAACTGTTTTTT
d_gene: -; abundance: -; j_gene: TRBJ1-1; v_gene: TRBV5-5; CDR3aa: CASSLEGGWGNTEAFF; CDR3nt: TGTGCCAGCAGCTTGGAAGGTGGGTGGGGGAACACTGAAGCTTTCTTT
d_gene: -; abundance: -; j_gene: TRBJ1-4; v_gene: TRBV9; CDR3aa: CASSSDAGQISNEKLFF; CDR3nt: TGTGCCAGCAGCTCGGACGCCGGGCAAATTTCTAATGAAAAACTGTTTTTT
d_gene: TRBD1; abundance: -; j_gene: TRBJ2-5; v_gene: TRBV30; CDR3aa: CAWSGLGQGRETQYF; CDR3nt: TGTGCCTGGAGTGGGTTGGGACAGGGCAGAGAGACCCAGTACTTC
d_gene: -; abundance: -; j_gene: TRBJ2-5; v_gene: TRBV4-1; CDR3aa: CASSQEGIGGARETQYF; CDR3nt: TGCGCCAGCAGCCAAGAAGGCATTGGGGGGGCACGCGAGACCCAGTACTTC
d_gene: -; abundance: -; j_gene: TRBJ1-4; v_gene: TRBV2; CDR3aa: CASTGNEKLFF; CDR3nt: TGTGCCAGCACGGGTAATGAAAAACTGTTTTTT
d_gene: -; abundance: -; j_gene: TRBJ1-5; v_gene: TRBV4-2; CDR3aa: CASSQGSGYNQPQHF; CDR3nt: TGTGCCAGCAGCCAAGGGTCGGGTTACAATCAGCCCCAGCATTTT
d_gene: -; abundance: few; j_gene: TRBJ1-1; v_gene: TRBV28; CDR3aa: CASSLGRLDTEAFF; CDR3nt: TGTGCCAGCAGTTTGGGGCGTTTGGACACTGAAGCTTTCTTT
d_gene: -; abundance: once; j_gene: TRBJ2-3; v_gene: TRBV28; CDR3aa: CASSLLGKQITDTQYF; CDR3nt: TGTGCCAGCAGTCTTTTGGGCAAACAGATCACAGATACGCAGTATTTT
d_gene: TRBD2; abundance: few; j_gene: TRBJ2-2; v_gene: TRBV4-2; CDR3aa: CASSQDVGRWSGELFF; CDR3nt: TGTGCCAGCAGCCAAGATGTCGGGAGGTGGTCCGGGGAGCTGTTTTTT
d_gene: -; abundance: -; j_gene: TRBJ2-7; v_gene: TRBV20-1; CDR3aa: CSATLSYEQYF; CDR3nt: TGCAGTGCTACTCTGTCCTACGAGCAGTACTTC
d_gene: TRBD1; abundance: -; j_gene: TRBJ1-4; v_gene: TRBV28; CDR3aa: CASSPTGGGLATNEKLFF; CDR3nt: TGTGCCAGCAGCCCGACAGGGGGCGGCCTGGCAACTAATGAAAAACTGTTTTTT
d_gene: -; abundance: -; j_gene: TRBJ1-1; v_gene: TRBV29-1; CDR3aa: CSLRRANTEAFF; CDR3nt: TGCAGCTTACGAAGGGCGAACACTGAAGCTTTCTTT
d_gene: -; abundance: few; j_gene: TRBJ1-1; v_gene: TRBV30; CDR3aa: CAWSATVSSTEAFF; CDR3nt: TGTGCCTGGAGTGCCACAGTGAGTAGCACTGAAGCTTTCTTT
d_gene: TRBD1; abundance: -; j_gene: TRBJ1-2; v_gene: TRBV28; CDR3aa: CASSPPGTAEGYTF; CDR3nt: TGTGCCAGCAGTCCCCCTGGGACAGCAGAAGGCTACACCTTC
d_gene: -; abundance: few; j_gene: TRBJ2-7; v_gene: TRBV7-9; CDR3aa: CASSDRQDQQYF; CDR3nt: TGTGCCAGCAGCGACCGACAGGACCAGCAGTACTTC
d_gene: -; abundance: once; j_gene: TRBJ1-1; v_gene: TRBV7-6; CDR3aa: CASSLSEMNTEAFF; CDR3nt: TGTGCCAGCAGCTTATCCGAGATGAACACTGAAGCTTTCTTT
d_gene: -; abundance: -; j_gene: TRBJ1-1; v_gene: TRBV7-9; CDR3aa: CASSLYAGTEAFF; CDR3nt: TGTGCCAGCAGCCTATACGCGGGGACTGAAGCTTTCTTT
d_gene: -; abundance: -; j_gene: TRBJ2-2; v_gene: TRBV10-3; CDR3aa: CAISEDSETGELFF; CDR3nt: TGTGCCATCAGTGAGGACAGTGAAACCGGGGAGCTGTTTTTT
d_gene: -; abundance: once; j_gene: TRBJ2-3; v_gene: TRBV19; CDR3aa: CASSGSAGTQYF; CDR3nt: TGTGCCAGTAGTGGTAGCGCGGGTACGCAGTATTTT
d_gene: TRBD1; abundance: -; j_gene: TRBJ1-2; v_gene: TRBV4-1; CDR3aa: CASSQERRDRAEGYTF; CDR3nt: TGCGCCAGCAGCCAAGAGAGGAGGGACAGGGCAGAGGGCTACACCTTC
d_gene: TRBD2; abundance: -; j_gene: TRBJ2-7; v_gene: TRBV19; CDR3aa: CASSIKREYPYEQYF; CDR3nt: TGTGCCAGTAGTATCAAGCGGGAGTACCCCTACGAGCAGTACTTC
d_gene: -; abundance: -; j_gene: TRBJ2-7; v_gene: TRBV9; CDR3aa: CASSVDPTPGSPYEQYF; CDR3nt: TGTGCCAGCAGCGTAGACCCCACGCCCGGAAGCCCCTACGAGCAGTACTTC
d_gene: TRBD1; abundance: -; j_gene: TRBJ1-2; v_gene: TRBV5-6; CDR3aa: CASSRDSFGYTF; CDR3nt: TGTGCCAGCAGCAGGGACAGCTTTGGCTACACCTTC
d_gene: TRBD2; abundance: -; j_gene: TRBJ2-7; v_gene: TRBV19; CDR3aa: CASSMTSGSSYEQYF; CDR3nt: TGTGCCAGTAGTATGACTAGCGGGAGCTCCTACGAGCAGTACTTC
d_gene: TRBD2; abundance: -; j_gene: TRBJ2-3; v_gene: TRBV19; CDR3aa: CASSSPSGTTDTQYF; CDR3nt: TGTGCCAGTAGTAGCCCTAGCGGTACCACAGATACGCAGTATTTT